This T cell receptor beta chain was retrieved from a study of T cell repertoires and HLA-DP antigens. Overall study context: Versus self, one alloantigen differed at one groove amino acid, the other at ten.

Pre-culture CD4+ samples were sequenced deeply, targeting hundreds of thousands of T cell genomes. Measured with immunoSEQ multiplex PCR; TCRdb has only the in-frame clones, and not every one. The repertoire holds over 100,000 clones, with more than 85% as singletons. The germline gives CDR1 MNHNS, CDR2 SASEGT. Trimming pared 1 base from V and 4 bases from J, leaving 8 bases between. The CDR3 is 13 amino acids. Purity of the untouched CD4+ T cells was about 98%. On this clone itself: What it binds is not known.

This receptor was obtained from a woman under 30 in good health and CMV-seronegative. Input material: CD4+ T cells from PBMCs. The chain uses TRBV6-1 and TRBJ2-7; D may correspond to TRBD1 or TRBD2 (5 bases each). CDR3 DNA: TGTGCCAGCAGTGAAGAGTGGGGGTACGAGCAGTACGTC. Amino acids: CASSEEWGYEQYV.